This is a list of T cell receptor beta chains from one sample in a study of cytomegalovirus exposure and HLA in healthy donors. Clones were sequenced by immunoSEQ multiplex PCR, and TCRdb holds only the in-frame ones, with some missing. Seen in this sample are tens of thousands of clones; the ten most common clones hold roughly 2.7%. Source material: PBMCs. All receptors derive from a man in his forties in good health and CMV-seronegative. The CDR3 runs from the conserved cysteine through the conserved F or W. D genes are given only for firm matches.

TRBV11-2	TRBJ2-6	TRBD2	CASSLLPGGLPGANVLTF	TGTGCCAGCAGCTTATTGCCGGGGGGGCTACCTGGGGCCAACGTCCTGACTTTC
TRBV6-5	TRBJ1-1	TRBD1	CASRADREVTEAFF	TGTGCCAGCAGAGCCGACAGGGAGGTTACTGAAGCTTTCTTT
TRBV6-1	TRBJ1-5	.	CASSEGGVFRNQPQHF	TGTGCCAGCAGTGAAGGGGGAGTATTCCGCAATCAGCCCCAGCATTTT
TRBV5-4	TRBJ1-5	.	CASSSWDKDSNQPQHF	TGTGCCAGCAGCTCGTGGGACAAGGATAGCAATCAGCCCCAGCATTTT
TRBV9	TRBJ1-6	TRBD1	CASSAGTASFGNSPLHF	TGTGCCAGCAGCGCCGGGACAGCTTCATTTGGGAATTCACCCCTCCACTTT
TRBV7-9	TRBJ1-4	TRBD1	CASSLEQGFNEKLFF	TGTGCCAGCAGCTTAGAACAGGGGTTTAATGAAAAACTGTTTTTT
TRBV5-6	TRBJ1-3	.	CASSLEGQYSGNTIYF	TGTGCCAGCAGCTTGGAAGGACAGTATTCTGGAAACACCATATATTTT
TRBV6-5	TRBJ2-5	.	CASRGVGGTQYF	TGTGCCAGCAGAGGGGTGGGGGGGACCCAGTACTTC
TRBV7-9	TRBJ1-1	.	CASTPWTENTEAFF	TGTGCCAGCACCCCTTGGACAGAGAACACTGAAGCTTTCTTT
TRBV19	TRBJ2-7	TRBD1	CASSTLDREPYEQYF	TGTGCCAGTAGTACCCTGGACAGGGAGCCCTACGAGCAGTACTTC
TRBV4-1	TRBJ1-2	TRBD1	CASSQVIRDRKKANYGYTF	TGCGCCAGCAGCCAAGTTATTAGGGACAGAAAGAAAGCTAACTATGGCTACACCTTC
TRBV7-6	TRBJ2-1	.	CASSSSRVGDNEQFF	TGTGCCAGCAGCTCCTCCAGGGTAGGAGACAATGAGCAGTTCTTC
TRBV5-1	TRBJ2-4	.	CASSLAVQNIQYF	TGCGCCAGCAGCTTGGCAGTACAAAACATTCAGTACTTC
TRBV6-5	TRBJ2-7	TRBD2	CASSYAGLSSYEQCF	TGTGCCAGCAGTTATGCGGGACTAAGCTCCTACGAGCAGTGCTTC
TRBV5-5	TRBJ1-3	.	CASSGTGSPGNTIYF	TGTGCCAGCAGCGGAACAGGGTCTCCTGGAAACACCATATATTTT
TRBV13	TRBJ2-4	TRBD1	CASSPPVGTEQNIQYF	TGTGCCAGCAGCCCGCCGGTGGGGACAGAGCAAAACATTCAGTACTTC
TRBV7-8	TRBJ2-1	.	CASSLGGTIYNEQFF	TGTGCCAGCAGCTTAGGTGGGACAATCTACAATGAGCAGTTCTTC
TRBV6-5	TRBJ2-5	TRBD1	CASRYRGRQETQYF	TGTGCCAGCAGGTACAGGGGGCGACAAGAGACCCAGTACTTC
TRBV19	TRBJ2-1	TRBD2	CASSLSSGGAREQFF	TGTGCCAGTAGTTTGTCTAGCGGGGGGGCGAGGGAGCAGTTCTTC
TRBV5-1	TRBJ1-1	.	CASSLDRRAEAFF	TGCGCCAGCAGCTTGGATCGCAGGGCGGAAGCTTTCTTT
TRBV4-1	TRBJ2-3	TRBD2	CASSQDRSGGPPDTQYF	TGCGCCAGCAGCCAAGACAGGAGCGGGGGTCCCCCAGATACGCAGTATTTT
TRBV5-6	TRBJ2-1	TRBD1	CASSFGQGSYNEQFF	TGTGCCAGCAGCTTCGGACAGGGGTCCTACAATGAGCAGTTCTTC
TRBV5-1	TRBJ2-3	TRBD2	CASSRTSGGGDTQYF	TGCGCCAGCAGCCGTACTAGCGGGGGTGGAGATACGCAGTATTTT
TRBV28	TRBJ2-7	.	CASRDKTYEQYF	TGTGCCAGCAGAGACAAAACCTACGAGCAGTACTTC
TRBV30	TRBJ1-1	TRBD1	CAWSPGTADHTEAFF	TGTGCCTGGAGTCCCGGGACAGCAGACCACACTGAAGCTTTCTTT
TRBV19	TRBJ1-4	TRBD1	CASSSTGGASNREKLFF	TGTGCCAGTAGTTCGACAGGGGGCGCGTCTAATCGTGAAAAACTGTTTTTT
TRBV30	TRBJ1-4	.	CAWRTGYAEKLFF	TGTGCCTGGAGGACAGGCTATGCTGAAAAACTGTTTTTT
TRBV6-1	TRBJ1-1	TRBD1	CASSGDRVNTEAFF	TGTGCCAGCAGTGGGGACAGGGTGAACACTGAAGCTTTCTTT
TRBV19	TRBJ1-5	TRBD1	CASSILRTGEPPQHF	TGTGCCAGTAGTATCCTCCGGACAGGGGAACCGCCCCAGCATTTT
TRBV7-8	TRBJ2-7	TRBD1	CASSTRTGYEQYF	TGTGCCAGCAGCACCCGGACAGGCTACGAGCAGTACTTC
TRBV6-5	TRBJ2-5	TRBD1	CASSPTGGGQETQYF	TGTGCCAGCAGTCCGACAGGGGGCGGACAAGAGACCCAGTACTTC
TRBV30	TRBJ2-7	TRBD1	CAWSVIQGVSYEQYF	TGTGCCTGGAGTGTAATTCAGGGGGTATCCTACGAGCAGTACTTC
TRBV5-1	TRBJ1-2	.	CASSLVGGGYTF	TGCGCCAGCAGCTTGGTAGGAGGTGGCTACACCTTC
TRBV7-9	TRBJ1-2	.	CASSPRGSGGANYGYTF	TGTGCCAGCAGCCCACGGGGTTCCGGCGGCGCTAACTATGGCTACACCTTC
TRBV19	TRBJ2-4	TRBD2	CASSTRAGDIQYF	TGTGCCAGTAGTACCCGGGCGGGGGACATTCAGTACTTC
TRBV6-1	TRBJ1-5	.	CASSDQSNQPQHF	TGTGCCAGCAGTGACCAGTCTAATCAGCCCCAGCATTTT
TRBV4-2	TRBJ2-2	.	CASSQELDVGELFF	TGTGCCAGCAGCCAAGAGCTAGACGTCGGGGAGCTGTTTTTT
TRBV6-1	TRBJ1-5	TRBD1	CASSEMGQFAGTPQHF	TGTGCCAGCAGTGAGATGGGACAGTTCGCCGGGACGCCCCAGCATTTT
TRBV28	TRBJ2-5	TRBD2	CASSPSGGEETQYF	TGTGCCAGCAGCCCTAGCGGGGGGGAAGAGACCCAGTACTTC
TRBV4-1	TRBJ1-1	TRBD1	CASSLRQGEAEAFF	TGCGCCAGCAGCTTAAGACAGGGGGAGGCTGAAGCTTTCTTT
TRBV7-2	TRBJ2-7	TRBD2	CASSLAHTSGGAYEQYF	TGTGCCAGCAGCTTAGCCCATACTAGCGGGGGGGCCTACGAGCAGTACTTC
TRBV5-3	TRBJ2-1	TRBD2	CARSSTSGGPPNEQFF	TGTGCCAGAAGTTCTACTAGCGGGGGGCCGCCCAATGAGCAGTTCTTC
TRBV5-6	TRBJ1-2	.	CASRITPGVYGYTF	TGTGCCAGCAGGATTACCCCGGGGGTTTATGGCTACACCTTC
TRBV2	TRBJ2-5	TRBD1	CASRTDRGQETQYF	TGTGCCAGCAGGACTGACAGGGGACAAGAGACCCAGTACTTC
TRBV4-1	TRBJ1-4	.	CASSQAYEKLFF	TGCGCCAGCAGCCAAGCCTATGAAAAACTGTTTTTT
TRBV6-5	TRBJ2-2	.	CASTLTPGAGELFF	TGTGCCAGCACGCTCACCCCGGGGGCCGGGGAGCTGTTTTTT
TRBV29-1	TRBJ1-1	TRBD1	CSVEQGVPEAFF	TGCAGCGTCGAACAGGGGGTACCTGAAGCTTTCTTT
TRBV2	TRBJ2-7	TRBD1	CASSRQGTGYEQYF	TGTGCCAGCAGTCGACAGGGAACGGGCTACGAGCAGTACTTC
TRBV6-5	TRBJ1-1	.	CASSSNLGGTTEAFF	TGTGCCAGCAGTTCCAATTTGGGAGGGACCACTGAAGCTTTCTTT
TRBV2	TRBJ1-6	TRBD1	CASSENRGNSPLHF	TGTGCCAGCAGTGAAAACAGGGGGAATTCACCCCTCCACTTT
TRBV9	TRBJ1-3	.	CASSVSGAHGNTIYF	TGTGCCAGCAGCGTATCAGGGGCGCACGGAAACACCATATATTTT